This T cell receptor (beta chain) emerged from a study of T cells in localized non-small cell lung cancer. Study results and caveats: The study found T cell clonality highest in uninvolved adjacent lung, above tumor.

The length of the CDR3 is 14 residues. Germline-derived CDR1 and CDR2 are SGHTA and FQGNSA. The V end lost 6 bases, the J end lost 5 bases, and 16 bases lay between the germline ends. As concerns this clone: Its target is not known.

Sequencing used immunoSEQ multiplex PCR; TCRdb keeps in-frame clones, though not all of them. The sample consists of tens of thousands of clones, about four fifths of them appearing once. This clonotype originated in a female donor of 60 years or more with stage I lung adenocarcinoma. J is TRBJ1-2 and V is TRBV7-2, with a tentative D call TRBD1 (6 bases). The material sequenced was peripheral blood, taken before any cancer treatment. DNA for the CDR3: TGTGCCAGCAGGATAAGGGGGGAGGGGTATGGCTACACCTTC. Its translation is CASRIRGEGYGYTF.